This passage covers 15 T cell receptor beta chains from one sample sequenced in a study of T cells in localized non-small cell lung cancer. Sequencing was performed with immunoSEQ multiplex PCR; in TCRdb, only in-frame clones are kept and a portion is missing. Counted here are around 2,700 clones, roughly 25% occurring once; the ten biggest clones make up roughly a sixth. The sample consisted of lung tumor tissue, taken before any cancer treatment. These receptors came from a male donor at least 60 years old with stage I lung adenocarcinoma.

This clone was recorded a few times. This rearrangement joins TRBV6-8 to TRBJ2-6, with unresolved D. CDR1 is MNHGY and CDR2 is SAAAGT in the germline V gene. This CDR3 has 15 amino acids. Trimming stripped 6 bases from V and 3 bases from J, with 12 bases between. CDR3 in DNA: TGTGCCAGCAGGGCGACGGTGGGTGGGGCCAACGTCCTGACTTTC. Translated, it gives CASRATVGGANVLTF.

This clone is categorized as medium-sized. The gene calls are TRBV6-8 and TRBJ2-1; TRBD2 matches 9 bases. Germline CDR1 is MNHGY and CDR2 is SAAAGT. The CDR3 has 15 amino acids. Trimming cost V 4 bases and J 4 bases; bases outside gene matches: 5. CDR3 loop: CASSSSGAGYNEQFF. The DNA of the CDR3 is TGTGCCAGCAGTTCTAGCGGGGCGGGATACAATGAGCAGTTCTTC.

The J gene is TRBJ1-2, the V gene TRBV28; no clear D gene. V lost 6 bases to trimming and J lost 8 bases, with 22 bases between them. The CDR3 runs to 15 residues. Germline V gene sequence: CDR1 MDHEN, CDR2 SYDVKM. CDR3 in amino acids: CASSLYGLRFRGYTF. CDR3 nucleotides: TGTGCCAGCAGCCTATACGGACTTCGATTTCGGGGCTACACCTTC.

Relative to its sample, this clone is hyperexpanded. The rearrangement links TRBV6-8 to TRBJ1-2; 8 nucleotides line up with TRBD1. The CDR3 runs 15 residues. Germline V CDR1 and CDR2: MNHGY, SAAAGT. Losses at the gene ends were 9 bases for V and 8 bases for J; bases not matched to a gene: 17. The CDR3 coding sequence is TGTGCCAGTACTAATGGACAGGGATCCCCCTGGGGCTACACCTTC. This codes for CASTNGQGSPWGYTF.

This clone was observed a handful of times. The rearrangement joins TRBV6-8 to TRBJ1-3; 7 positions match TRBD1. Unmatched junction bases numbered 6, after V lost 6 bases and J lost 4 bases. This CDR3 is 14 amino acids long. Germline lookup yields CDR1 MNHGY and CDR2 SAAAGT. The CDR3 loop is CASRKTGEGNTIYF. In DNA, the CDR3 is TGTGCCAGCAGGAAAACAGGGGAGGGAAACACCATATATTTT.

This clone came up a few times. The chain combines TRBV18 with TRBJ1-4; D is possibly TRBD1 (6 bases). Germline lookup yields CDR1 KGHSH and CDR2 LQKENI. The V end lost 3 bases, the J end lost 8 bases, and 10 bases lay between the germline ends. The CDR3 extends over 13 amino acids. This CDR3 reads CASSPRTEEKLFF. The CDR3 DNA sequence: TGTGCCAGCTCACCTAGGACAGAAGAAAAACTGTTTTTT.

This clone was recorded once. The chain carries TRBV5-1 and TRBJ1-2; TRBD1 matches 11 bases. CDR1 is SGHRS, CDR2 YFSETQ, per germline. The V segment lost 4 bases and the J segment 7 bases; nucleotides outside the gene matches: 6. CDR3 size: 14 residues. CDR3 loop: CASSPGQGVGGYTF. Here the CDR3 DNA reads TGCGCCAGCAGCCCGGGACAGGGGGTAGGTGGCTACACCTTC.

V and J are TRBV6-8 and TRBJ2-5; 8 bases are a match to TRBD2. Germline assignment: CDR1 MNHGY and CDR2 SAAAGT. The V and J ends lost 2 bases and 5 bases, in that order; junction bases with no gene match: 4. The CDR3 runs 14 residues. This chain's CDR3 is CASSYALAGETQYF. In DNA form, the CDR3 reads TGTGCCAGCAGTTACGCGCTAGCGGGTGAGACCCAGTACTTC.

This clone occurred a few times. The CDR3 is CASSYPAPTSGSSGELFF. CDR3 nucleotides: TGTGCCAGCAGTTACCCCGCCCCGACTAGCGGGAGTTCCGGGGAGCTGTTTTTT. The chain recombines TRBV6-8 with TRBJ2-2; 12 bases map to TRBD2. Unmatched junction bases numbered 10, after V lost 2 bases and J lost 6 bases. CDR3 length: 18 amino acids. Germline V gene lookup returns CDR1 MNHGY and CDR2 SAAAGT.

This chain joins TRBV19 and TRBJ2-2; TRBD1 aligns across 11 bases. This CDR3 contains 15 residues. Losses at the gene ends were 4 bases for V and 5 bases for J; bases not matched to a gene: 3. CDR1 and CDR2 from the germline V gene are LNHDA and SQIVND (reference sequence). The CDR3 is CASSTRDRGTGELFF. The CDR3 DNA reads TGTGCCAGTAGTACCAGGGACAGGGGGACCGGGGAGCTGTTTTTT. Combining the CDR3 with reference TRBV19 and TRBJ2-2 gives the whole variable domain DGGITQSPKYLFRKEGQNVTLSCEQNLNHDAMYWYRQDPGQGLRLIYYSQIVNDFQKGDIAEGYSVSREKKESFPLTVTSAQKNPTAFYLCASSTRDRGTGELFFGEGSRLTVL.

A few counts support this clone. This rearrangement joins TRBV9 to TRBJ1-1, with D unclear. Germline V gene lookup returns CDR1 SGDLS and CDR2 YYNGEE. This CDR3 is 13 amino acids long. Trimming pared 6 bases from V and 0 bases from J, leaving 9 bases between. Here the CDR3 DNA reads TGTGCCAGCAACGCAGACATGAACACTGAAGCTTTCTTT. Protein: CASNADMNTEAFF.

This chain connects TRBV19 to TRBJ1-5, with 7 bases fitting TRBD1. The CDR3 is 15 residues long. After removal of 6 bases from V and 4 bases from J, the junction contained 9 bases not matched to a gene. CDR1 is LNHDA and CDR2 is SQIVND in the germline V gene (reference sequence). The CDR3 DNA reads TGTGCCAGTAGCCCACGTCCAGGGGGAAATCAGCCCCAGCATTTT. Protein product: CASSPRPGGNQPQHF.

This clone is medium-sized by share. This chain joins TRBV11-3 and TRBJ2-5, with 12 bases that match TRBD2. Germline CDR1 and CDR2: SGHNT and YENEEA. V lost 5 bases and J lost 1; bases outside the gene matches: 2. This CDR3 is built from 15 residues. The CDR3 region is CASSPTSGGQETQYF. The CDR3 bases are TGTGCCAGCAGCCCGACTAGCGGGGGCCAAGAGACCCAGTACTTC.

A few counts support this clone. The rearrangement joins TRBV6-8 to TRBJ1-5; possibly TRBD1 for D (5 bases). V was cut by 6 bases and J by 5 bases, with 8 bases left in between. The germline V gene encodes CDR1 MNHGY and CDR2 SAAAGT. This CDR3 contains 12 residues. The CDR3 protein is CASSQGDQPQHF. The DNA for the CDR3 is TGTGCCAGCAGCCAAGGGGATCAGCCCCAGCATTTT.

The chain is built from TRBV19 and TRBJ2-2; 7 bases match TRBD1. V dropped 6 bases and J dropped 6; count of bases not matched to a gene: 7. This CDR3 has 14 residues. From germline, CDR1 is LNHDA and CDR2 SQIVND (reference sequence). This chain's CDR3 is CASSPVQGAGELFF. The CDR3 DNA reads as TGTGCCAGTAGCCCCGTGCAGGGGGCCGGGGAGCTGTTTTTT.